These 18 T cell receptor beta chains were sequenced from one sample in a study of cytomegalovirus exposure and HLA in healthy donors. It was with 60 Vbeta and 13 Jbeta primers that the PCR ran. TCRdb's table, derived via immunoSEQ multiplex PCR, lists solely in-frame clones and lacks some. The data contain about 170,000 clones, 80% of them singletons. The sample consisted of PBMCs. These receptor sequences come from a woman aged 50 to 60 in good health and CMV-seropositive.

This clone was counted a single time. The CDR3 is CASSFGTGNFYEQFF. CDR3 nucleotides: TGTGCCAGCAGCTTTGGGACAGGGAATTTCTATGAGCAGTTCTTC. J is TRBJ2-1 and V is TRBV7-2, with TRBD1 matching 9 bases. V trimming: 3 bases; J trimming: 8 bases; junction bases outside the gene matches: 8. This CDR3 region has 15 residues. Germline assignment: CDR1 SGHTA and CDR2 FQGNSA.

The rearrangement links TRBV27 to TRBJ1-2; TRBD1 agrees at 11 bases. V gave up 1 base and J gave up 2 bases; unmatched junction bases: 3. Germline V gives CDR1 MNHEY, CDR2 SMNVEV (reference sequence). The CDR3 is 16 residues long. In DNA, the CDR3 is TGTGCCAGCAGTTTATTGAGGGACAGGGGGAACTATGGCTACACCTTC. Its translation is CASSLLRDRGNYGYTF.

This clone has only a few counts. The gene calls are TRBV6-6 and TRBJ1-2; tentative D call: TRBD1 (6 bases). CDR3 length: 13 residues. In germline, CDR1 is MNHNY, CDR2 SVGAGI (reference sequence). Trimming removed 2 bases from V and 4 bases from J, with 8 bases in between. As DNA, the CDR3 is TGTGCCAGCAGTTACGACAGGTCCTATGGCTACACCTTC. It translates to CASSYDRSYGYTF.

The chain links TRBV5-4 to TRBJ2-7; no definite D call. The CDR3 runs to 12 residues. Trimming stripped 0 bases from V and 4 bases from J, with 5 bases between. Germline-derived CDR1 and CDR2 are SGHNT and YYREEE (reference sequence). The CDR3 region has the DNA TGTGCCAGCAGCTTGGGAGCGTACGAGCAGTACTTC. This codes for CASSLGAYEQYF.

The chain combines TRBV7-2 with TRBJ2-7, with TRBD2 matching 12 bases. The germline V gene encodes CDR1 SGHTA and CDR2 FQGNSA. The CDR3 runs to 17 residues. V trimming: 0 bases; J trimming: 9 bases; junction bases outside the gene matches: 12. The CDR3 protein is CASSLAEGLAGGPRQYF. DNA for the CDR3: TGTGCCAGCAGCTTAGCCGAGGGGCTAGCGGGAGGGCCAAGGCAGTACTTC.

V is TRBV30 and J is TRBJ1-1; D is unclear. This CDR3 spans 13 amino acids. Germline CDR1 is GTSNPN and CDR2 is SVGIG (reference sequence). Trimming cost V 2 bases and J 3 bases, with 10 bases left between them. The CDR3 DNA is TGTGCCTGGAGTAGGAGGGATGACACTGAAGCTTTCTTT. Protein product: CAWSRRDDTEAFF.

This clone was detected only once. J is TRBJ2-5 and V is TRBV7-2, with D perhaps TRBD2 (6 bases). This CDR3 region has 14 residues. The germline CDR1 and CDR2 sequences are SGHTA and FQGNSA. V lost 1 base to trimming and J lost 4 bases, with 10 bases between them. The CDR3 DNA follows: TGTGCCAGCAGCTTAGGACTAGGGCCAGAGACCCAGTACTTC. Translated, it gives CASSLGLGPETQYF.

J is TRBJ2-3 and V is TRBV5-1; D is possibly TRBD2 (5 bases). V lost 0 bases and J lost 1, with 15 bases in between. The CDR3 contains 17 residues. Germline lookup yields CDR1 SGHRS and CDR2 YFSETQ. The CDR3 DNA sequence: TGCGCCAGCAGCTTGGCCGGTGGTAGCGCTGGCACAGATACGCAGTATTTT. Protein sequence: CASSLAGGSAGTDTQYF. Combining the CDR3 with reference TRBV5-1 and TRBJ2-3 gives the whole variable domain KAGVTQTPRYLIKTRGQQVTLSCSPISGHRSVSWYQQTPGQGLQFLFEYFSETQRNKGNFPGRFSGRQFSNSRSEMNVSTLELGDSALYLCASSLAGGSAGTDTQYFGPGTRLTVL.

A single count supports this clone. The chain carries TRBV5-1 and TRBJ1-2; 7 bases align to TRBD1. CDR3 length: 13 amino acids. Looked up from germline, CDR1 is SGHRS and CDR2 is YFSETQ. J was trimmed by 4 bases and V by 4 bases; bases with no gene match: 4. CDR3 protein: CASSGGTAYGYTF. The CDR3 DNA sequence: TGCGCCAGCAGCGGAGGGACAGCCTATGGCTACACCTTC.

The chain carries TRBV4-3 and TRBJ2-7; a possible D gene is TRBD1 (6 bases). The CDR3 contains 16 residues. Germline V CDR1 and CDR2: LGHNA, YSLEER. V dropped 3 bases and J dropped 2 bases, with 17 bases sitting between them. CDR3 DNA sequence: TGCGCCAGCAGCCAGGGTCTTGAGGACAGCACCTACGAGCAGTACTTC. Amino acid sequence: CASSQGLEDSTYEQYF.

The chain combines TRBV5-1 with TRBJ2-2; 7 nucleotides align to TRBD2. The CDR3 runs 16 residues. The trim removed 2 bases at V and 5 bases at J, leaving 9 bases unmatched. The germline V gene has CDR1 SGHRS and CDR2 YFSETQ. The CDR3 region is CASSFNRGGKTGELFF. The CDR3 DNA reads TGCGCCAGCAGCTTCAATCGCGGGGGAAAAACCGGGGAGCTGTTTTTT. The full variable domain, rest sourced from reference TRBV5-1 and TRBJ2-2, is KAGVTQTPRYLIKTRGQQVTLSCSPISGHRSVSWYQQTPGQGLQFLFEYFSETQRNKGNFPGRFSGRQFSNSRSEMNVSTLELGDSALYLCASSFNRGGKTGELFFGEGSRLTVL.

A word on this clone: Germline and junction disagree at one end, which may indicate a read error. This chain connects TRBV19 to TRBJ2-3, with TRBD1 matching over 9 bases. The CDR3 loop spans 13 amino acids. CDR1 is LNHDA, CDR2 SQIVND, per germline (reference sequence). The CDR3 spells CASSIVRDREANF. As DNA, the CDR3 is TGTGCCAGTAGTATAGTTCGGGACAGGGAGGCGAATTTT.

The rearrangement links TRBV10-1 to TRBJ1-1; D gene unclear. Trimming cost V 6 bases and J 5 bases, with 13 bases left between them. The CDR3 spans 13 residues. Germline-derived CDR1 and CDR2 are WNHNN and SYGVQD (reference sequence). The CDR3 protein is CASRVDLRTEAFF. For the CDR3, the DNA is TGCGCCAGCAGAGTTGACTTGCGGACTGAAGCTTTCTTT.

The V call is TRBV7-2, the J call TRBJ2-3; 10 nucleotides match TRBD2. CDR1 and CDR2 (germline): SGHTA, FQGNSA. This CDR3 comprises 19 residues. The V segment lost 4 bases and the J segment 0 bases; nucleotides outside the gene matches: 13. This CDR3 is CASSWPSGGAIGSTDTQYF. In DNA, the CDR3 is TGTGCCAGCAGCTGGCCCAGCGGGGGGGCCATTGGTAGCACAGATACGCAGTATTTT.

This chain uses TRBV6-5 with TRBJ2-7; TRBD1 agrees at 11 bases. Germline-derived CDR1 and CDR2 are MNHEY and SVGAGI. This CDR3 has 15 amino acids. J was trimmed by 4 bases and V by 2 bases; bases with no gene match: 4. DNA of the CDR3: TGTGCCAGCAGTTACGGGACAGGGGGGACGTACGAGCAGTACTTC. Residues: CASSYGTGGTYEQYF.

The rearrangement uses TRBV6-5 and TRBJ2-7, with D possibly being TRBD2 (6 bases). In germline, CDR1 is MNHEY, CDR2 SVGAGI. The CDR3 runs 14 residues. V was pared by 6 bases and J by 2 bases, with 14 bases between. The CDR3 loop is CASRAGTAPYEQYF. The CDR3 DNA is TGTGCCAGCAGGGCAGGGACTGCACCCTACGAGCAGTACTTC.

The chain employs TRBV7-9 and TRBJ1-1, with 8 bases fitting TRBD1. From germline, CDR1 is SEHNR and CDR2 FQNEAQ (reference sequence). This CDR3 has 16 residues. Losses at the gene ends were 2 bases for V and 1 base for J; bases not matched to a gene: 6. The chain's CDR3 is CASSLPRTGRNTEAFF. CDR3 nucleotides: TGTGCCAGCAGCTTACCCCGGACAGGGAGGAACACTGAAGCTTTCTTT.

The gene calls are TRBV4-3 and TRBJ2-1, with 9 bases aligning to TRBD2. The CDR3 is 17 residues long. The germline gives CDR1 LGHNA, CDR2 YSLEER. After removal of 1 base from V and 7 bases from J, the junction contained 11 bases not matched to a gene. Here the CDR3 reads CASSQGGSSGAWNEQFF. In DNA, the CDR3 is TGCGCCAGCAGCCAAGGGGGTTCTAGCGGGGCCTGGAATGAGCAGTTCTTC.